Below are 14 T cell receptor beta chains sequenced from a single sample in a study of graft-versus-host responses after intestinal transplantation. The method was immunoSEQ multiplex PCR; TCRdb's version includes in-frame clones alone and lacks a portion of them. The sample consists of approximately 9,100 clones, 90% to 95% of them appearing once. This specimen consisted of bone marrow, obtained around 500 days after intestinal transplantation. Every receptor here comes from a human patient who received an intestinal transplant, so some T cells may come from the graft donor.

This sequence joins TRBV25-1 and TRBJ2-1; D is unclear. The CDR3 loop spans 12 amino acids. The V and J ends lost 2 bases and 9 bases respectively, with 8 bases between them. CDR1 and CDR2 (germline): MGHDK, SYGVNS. The CDR3 DNA is TGTGCCAGCAGTGAAACGATTGTTGAGCAGTTCTTC. It is translated as CASSETIVEQFF.

The count of this clone is one. This chain connects TRBV9 to TRBJ2-5, with TRBD2 matching 8 bases. The CDR3 extends over 15 amino acids. V trimming: 7 bases; J trimming: 7 bases; junction bases outside the gene matches: 15. Germline V lookup: CDR1 SGDLS, CDR2 YYNGEE. In nucleotides, the CDR3 is TGTGCCAGCGCCGAGTACGAAGCGGGAGAGGCGACCCAGTACTTC. It yields the protein CASAEYEAGEATQYF. Drawing the rest from reference TRBV9 and TRBJ2-5, the complete variable domain is DSGVTQTPKHLITATGQRVTLRCSPRSGDLSVYWYQQSLDQGLQFLIQYYNGEERAKGNILERFSAQQFPDLHSELNLSSLELGDSALYFCASAEYEAGEATQYFGPGTRLLVL.

This chain connects TRBV6-4 to TRBJ2-1; 10 bases are a match to TRBD2. Trimming took 5 bases from V and 3 from J; bases not matched to a gene: 4. The CDR3 spans 15 residues. The germline CDR1 and CDR2 sequences are MRHNA and SNTAGT. CDR3 sequence reads: CASSPTSGNYNEQFF. CDR3 in DNA: TGTGCCAGCAGTCCCACTAGCGGGAACTACAATGAGCAGTTCTTC.

The chain is built from TRBV28 and TRBJ2-2; 13 positions agree with TRBD2. J was trimmed by 4 bases and V by 6 bases; bases with no gene match: 8. The CDR3 has 17 amino acids. Germline V gene sequence: CDR1 MDHEN, CDR2 SYDVKM. Here the CDR3 reads CASSRTSGSARTGELFF. For the CDR3, the DNA is TGTGCCAGCAGCCGGACTAGCGGGAGCGCGCGCACCGGGGAGCTGTTTTTT.

V and J are TRBV7-6 and TRBJ2-7; 11 bases are shared with TRBD2. The V gene's germline CDR1 is SGHVS and CDR2 FNYEAQ. The V gene end was trimmed by 3 bases and the J gene end by 0 bases; junction bases not matched to a gene: 4. CDR3 length: 16 residues. The CDR3 nucleotides are TGTGCCAGCAGCTTGAAGACTAGCGGGGACTCCTACGAGCAGTACTTC. Translating it yields CASSLKTSGDSYEQYF.

V is TRBV7-2 and J is TRBJ2-3; no reliable D call. Deletions cut 1 base from V and 0 bases from J, with 8 bases between. The CDR3 has 15 residues. The germline gives CDR1 SGHTA, CDR2 FQGNSA. CDR3 in amino acids: CASSLVTLSTDTQYF. Here the CDR3 DNA reads TGTGCCAGCAGCTTAGTGACTTTGAGCACAGATACGCAGTATTTT.

The chain carries TRBV5-6 and TRBJ2-7; D is possibly TRBD1 (6 bases). The V and J ends lost 2 bases and 6 bases respectively, with 9 bases between them. In germline, CDR1 is SGHDT, CDR2 YYEEEE. This CDR3 comprises 12 residues. The CDR3 bases are TGTGCCAGCAGCTTTTGGGGGCGCGAGCAGTACTTC. This translates into CASSFWGREQYF.

Comments on this clone: Other DNA sequences from this sample encode an identical CDR3 as well. The V and J genes are TRBV7-6 and TRBJ1-4; TRBD1 matches 8 bases. Germline V CDR1 and CDR2: SGHVS, FNYEAQ. J gave up 1 base and V 0 bases, and 7 bases lay outside the gene matches. This CDR3 spans 18 amino acids. CDR3: CASSLASQGAGTNEKLFF. The CDR3 DNA follows: TGTGCCAGCAGCTTAGCGTCGCAGGGGGCAGGAACTAATGAAAAACTGTTTTTT. Combining the CDR3 with reference TRBV7-6 and TRBJ1-4 gives the whole variable domain GAGVSQSPRYKVTKRGQDVALRCDPISGHVSLYWYRQALGQGPEFLTYFNYEAQQDKSGLPNDRFSAERPEGSISTLTIQRTEQRDSAMYRCASSLASQGAGTNEKLFFGSGTQLSVL.

The chain couples TRBV7-9 to TRBJ2-7; tentative D call: TRBD2 (6 bases). Trimming took off 2 bases at V and 3 bases at J, with 17 bases between the two ends. Germline V lookup: CDR1 SEHNR, CDR2 FQNEAQ (reference sequence). CDR3 size: 16 residues. CDR3 nucleotides: TGTGCCAGCAGCTTATCGGACGGGAGTTCTCTCTACGAGCAGTACTTC. This translates into CASSLSDGSSLYEQYF. Full variable domain (remainder filled in from reference TRBV7-9 and TRBJ2-7): DTGVSQNPRHKITKRGQNVTFRCDPISEHNRLYWYRQTLGQGPEFLTYFQNEAQLEKSRLLSDRFSAERPKGSFSTLEIQRTEQGDSAMYLCASSLSDGSSLYEQYFGPGTRLTVT.

V usage is TRBV28 and J usage is TRBJ1-5, with 10 bases that match TRBD1. In germline, CDR1 is MDHEN, CDR2 SYDVKM. V dropped 4 bases and J dropped 6; count of bases not matched to a gene: 6. The length of the CDR3 is 15 residues. The CDR3, as DNA: TGTGCCAGCAGTTATTCGGACAGGGGGGGTCAGCCCCAGCATTTT. It encodes CASSYSDRGGQPQHF. Full variable domain (rest looked up from reference TRBV28 and TRBJ1-5): DVKVTQSSRYLVKRTGEKVFLECVQDMDHENMFWYRQDPGLGLRLIYFSYDVKMKEKGDIPEGYSVSREKKERFSLILESASTNQTSMYLCASSYSDRGGQPQHFGDGTRLSIL.

This sequence joins TRBV7-9 and TRBJ1-3; D unclear. CDR3 length: 12 residues. Germline-derived CDR1 and CDR2 are SEHNR and FQNEAQ (reference sequence). The V gene lost 5 bases and the J gene lost 1 base, with 3 bases spanning the gap. The CDR3 nucleotides read TGTGCCAGCAGCCCTTCTGGAAACACCATATATTTT. It codes for CASSPSGNTIYF.

This chain links TRBV6-5 with TRBJ2-5; D remains unclear. The CDR3 extends over 15 amino acids. Germline V gene data show CDR1 as MNHEY and CDR2 as SVGAGI. Trimming took off 0 bases at V and 6 bases at J, with 14 bases between the two ends. CDR3 nucleotides: TGTGCCAGCAGTTACTCTCTCGCAGGTCAAAAGACCCAGTACTTC. Protein product: CASSYSLAGQKTQYF.

V is TRBV11-2 and J is TRBJ2-1; 7 bases agree with TRBD2. This CDR3 is built from 16 residues. Germline-derived CDR1 and CDR2 are SGHAT and FQNNGV. Trimming cost V 5 bases and J 7 bases; bases outside gene matches: 14. The CDR3 DNA sequence: TGTGCCAGCAGCCTAAGGTTGCGGGAGCGTCAGAATGAGCAGTTCTTC. It yields the protein CASSLRLRERQNEQFF.

The chain couples TRBV4-2 to TRBJ2-7; D uncertain. Trimming took off 1 base at V and 2 bases at J, with 9 bases between the two ends. The CDR3 sequence is 14 residues long. From germline, CDR1 is LGHNA and CDR2 YNFKEQ. The DNA of the CDR3 is TGTGCCAGCAGCCAAGTCCATAGTCCCTACGAGCAGTACTTC. Its translation is CASSQVHSPYEQYF.